The text below deals with one TCR beta chain. The clone's antigen remains unknown. No much larger clone exists at a distance of one base, and base qualities are not known. Ophthalmopathy patients had moderately to severely active disease, Clinical Activity Score of at least 3, NOSPECS grade of at least 4, and duration under 3 months. Patients with uncontrolled infections, other autoimmune diseases, pregnancy or lactation were excluded. Diagnoses relied on clinical symptoms, serum thyroxine and TRAb, thyroid ultrasound and orbital computed tomography. PBMCs were separated from roughly 10 ml of fresh peripheral blood using Ficoll-Paque density gradient centrifugation. Total RNA was extracted with Trizol reagent, and quality was checked on an Agilent 2100 Bioanalyzer. This sample is part of a study of T cells in Graves' hyperthyroidism and ophthalmopathy (dated by TCRdb to between 2018 and 2021). The study in broad terms: Peripheral blood samples were taken at the time of initial diagnosis, prior to any treatment. To identify TCR V-J signatures that set the groups apart, the researchers used a discovery cohort of 100 or so patients, made up of under 50 with Graves' ophthalmopathy and about 60 with stable Graves' hyperthyroidism. Prospective prediction of ophthalmopathy was tested in an independent validation cohort of fewer than 20 hyperthyroidism patients and 15 to 17 patients who later progressed to ophthalmopathy. For training and testing, the 95 to 100 patients in the discovery cohort were randomly divided in a 7:3 ratio. In about 6 Graves' hyperthyroidism patients, the study also compared T-cell repertoires from thyroid tissue with T-cell repertoires from blood. After blood sampling, hyperthyroidism patients were treated with methimazole at a starting dose of 30 mg daily, and ophthalmopathy patients were treated with high-dose intravenous methylprednisolone. According to the paper, TCR Vbeta CDR3 sequencing was carried out on more than 120 peripheral blood samples, which came from under 50 ophthalmopathy, under 80 hyperthyroidism and roughly 17 progressor patients. The research as a whole found: In validation, the model predicted progression to ophthalmopathy a median of roughly six months before onset, with 65% to 71% sensitivity and roughly 77% specificity. Sample size was not statistically predetermined, and investigators were not blinded to group allocation. Most expanded thyroid clonotypes (frequency above 0.001) were also detected in blood, a finding suggesting that blood repertoires may reflect thyroid immune responses. In cross-validation, a model built on a 13 V-J signature told ophthalmopathy apart from stable hyperthyroidism with less than 90% sensitivity and roughly 82% specificity, and in testing the same model reached 80%/75%.

TCR beta CDR3 regions were amplified from RNA transcripts. The TCR CDR3 was subjected to a first round of RT-PCR using the HTBI primer set and the Qiagen OneStep RT-PCR kit. Libraries were constructed in a second round of multiplex PCR, after which size selection and purification were carried out. Libraries were sequenced paired-end with 100 bp reads on an Illumina HiSeq2000. Regarding the original processing steps: SOAPnuke was used to process the raw data, with reads discarded if the reads contained adapters or uncalled bases, had a mean Phred below 15, or lacked an exact constant-primer or identifier match. COPE v1.2.5 was used to merge high-quality paired reads, and clonotypes were defined as unique nucleotide sequences. MiTCR v1.1 was used to align clonotypes to the IMGT TRBV, TRBD and TRBJ reference segments. The analysis included only V-J combinations with a frequency above 0.0001, which together covered over 98% of the repertoires. A TCS score was defined as the ratio of F50 (clonal expansion) to E x V (chaos), with BLOSUM62-based TCRdist applied between CDR3 peptides within each V-J. Welch's t-statistics and random forest reduced around 510 V-J features to about 13, which were used in a naive Bayes classifier (R e1071). TCRdb reprocessed the public reads (quality trimming at Q25 with fastp, clone calling with MiXCR) and kept in-frame beta chains. Each entry merges the rows of one CDR3 protein and shows their most common DNA and genes. Here the V and J calls rest on TCRdb's processing, not on the authors' analysis. The sample table lists hundreds of thousands of distinct CDR3 sequences, 15% to 20% of them with a count of one. Of the sample, 47% falls within the top ten clones.

This TCR came from a man aged 40-55 years with Graves' ophthalmopathy. Source material: blood.

The CDR3 protein: CASSFGQGGVREQYF. The bases read TGTGCCAGCAGCTTTGGACAGGGAGGGGTTCGCGAGCAGTACTTC. The rearranged chain carries TRBV5-6 and TRBJ2-7; TRBD1 might be the D gene, on 8 matching bases. The cysteine opens and the phenylalanine closes a CDR3 of 15 amino acids. Kept here is only the CDR3 DNA, which spans 45 bases and is read in frame from base 1. The germline V gene yields SGHDT for CDR1 and YYEEEE for CDR2. V and J are truncated by 2 bases and 6 bases respectively, leaving an intervening sequence of 18 bases.